These 32 T cell receptor beta chains share one sample of origin, sequenced in a study of cytomegalovirus exposure and HLA in healthy donors. PCR was performed using 60 Vbeta and 13 Jbeta primers. Clones were read by immunoSEQ multiplex PCR, and TCRdb kept only the in-frame ones, dropping some. The table records under 150,000 clones, roughly 73% of them present only once. Sequenced material: PBMCs. All receptors come from a woman aged 40 to 50 in good health and CMV-seronegative.

V and J are TRBV5-1 and TRBJ2-1, with D tentatively TRBD2 (5 bases). The CDR3 length is 13 residues. V lost 3 bases and J lost 2, with 6 bases in between. CDR1 and CDR2 from the germline V gene are SGHRS and YFSETQ. The CDR3 protein is CASSSGTYNEQFF. In DNA form, the CDR3 reads TGCGCCAGCAGCTCGGGGACCTACAATGAGCAGTTCTTC.

The chain couples TRBV13 to TRBJ1-1; 9 bases fit TRBD1. CDR3 length equals 14 residues. CDR1 is PRHDT, CDR2 FYEKMQ, per germline (reference sequence). The ends lost 4 bases at V and 6 bases at J; junction bases unmatched: 6. As DNA, the CDR3 is TGTGCCAGCAGCTACGACAGGGGGAAGGCTGAAGCTTTCTTT. This encodes CASSYDRGKAEAFF.

This clone was found a few times. The V and J genes are TRBV7-3 and TRBJ1-2; no clear D. Germline V gene lookup returns CDR1 SGHTA and CDR2 FQGTGA. Trimming removed 4 bases from V and 4 bases from J, with 10 bases in between. CDR3 size: 13 residues. DNA of the CDR3: TGTGCCAGCAGCTCCGACAAAATCTATGGCTACACCTTC. Its protein product is CASSSDKIYGYTF.

The chain joins TRBV7-2 to TRBJ1-3, with 7 positions matching TRBD1. CDR3 size: 15 residues. Unmatched junction bases numbered 2, after V lost 3 bases and J lost 0 bases. Germline CDR1 is SGHTA and CDR2 is FQGNSA. CDR3 sequence (DNA): TGTGCCAGCAGCTTTCGGGACAGCTCTGGAAACACCATATATTTT. It codes for CASSFRDSSGNTIYF.

The chain couples TRBV28 to TRBJ1-4, with TRBD1 matching 7 bases. The length of the CDR3 is 15 residues. The J segment lost 10 bases and the V segment lost 8 bases, leaving 16 bases of the junction unmatched. Germline CDR1 MDHEN, CDR2 SYDVKM. The CDR3 DNA reads as TGTGCCAGCTTTGAAAACAGGGGAGGAGTTGGAAAACTGTTTTTT. This translates into CASFENRGGVGKLFF.

The chain combines TRBV10-3 with TRBJ2-3; the match to TRBD2 covers 12 bases. The CDR3 spans 20 residues. V shed 3 bases, J shed 2 bases, and the junction held 15 bases outside the gene matches. Germline CDR1 is ENHRY and CDR2 is SYGVKD. The CDR3 sequence is CAISDPMNPTSGGTTDTQYF. CDR3 in DNA: TGTGCCATCAGTGACCCTATGAACCCGACTAGCGGGGGAACCACAGATACGCAGTATTTT.

V and J are TRBV19 and TRBJ1-5, with 8 bases fitting TRBD1. This CDR3 region has 16 residues. V was clipped by 5 bases and J by 0 bases; unmatched bases: 6. From germline, CDR1 is LNHDA and CDR2 SQIVND (reference sequence). The CDR3 DNA follows: TGTGCCAGTAGTTCGGACAGGGCCTTTAGCAATCAGCCCCAGCATTTT. It translates to CASSSDRAFSNQPQHF.

The gene calls are TRBV27 and TRBJ2-3; D gene unclear. The V gene's germline CDR1 is MNHEY and CDR2 SMNVEV (reference sequence). The V end lost 4 bases, the J end lost 2 bases, and 4 bases lay between the germline ends. This CDR3 has 12 amino acids. The CDR3, as DNA: TGTGCCAGCAGTTATAACACAGATACGCAGTATTTT. Translation gives CASSYNTDTQYF.

The chain is built from TRBV4-1 and TRBJ1-1; 9 bases match TRBD1. This CDR3 is built from 14 residues. CDR1 and CDR2 from the germline V gene are MGHRA and YSYEKL. The V gene end was trimmed by 2 bases and the J gene end by 5 bases; junction bases not matched to a gene: 3. The CDR3 DNA reads TGCGCCAGCAGCCAATGGACAGGGGAAACTGAAGCTTTCTTT. Protein sequence: CASSQWTGETEAFF.

The rearrangement joins TRBV4-1 to TRBJ1-6; 11 bases agree with TRBD1. CDR3 length: 15 residues. Germline loops: CDR1 MGHRA, CDR2 YSYEKL. J lost 9 bases, V lost 0 bases, and 1 base had no gene match. The DNA of the CDR3 is TGCGCCAGCAGCCAAGAGGGGACAGGGGGTTCACCCCTCCACTTT. Its protein is CASSQEGTGGSPLHF.

The chain has TRBV19 and TRBJ1-2, with TRBD1 matching 9 bases. CDR3 length: 17 residues. The germline CDR1 and CDR2 sequences are LNHDA and SQIVND (reference sequence). J lost 4 bases, V lost 3 bases, and 12 bases had no gene match. The CDR3 loop reads CASSIPLTGGAGYGYTF. The CDR3 coding sequence is TGTGCCAGTAGTATCCCCTTAACAGGGGGCGCGGGCTATGGCTACACCTTC.

The chain couples TRBV6-4 to TRBJ1-1, with D perhaps matching TRBD1 (6 bases). The CDR3 has 14 amino acids. Trimming cost V 7 bases and J 7 bases, with 19 bases left between them. From germline, CDR1 is MRHNA and CDR2 SNTAGT. The CDR3 coding sequence is TGTGCCAGCAAAGGGACCGCAGGGGAGGGTGAAGCTTTCTTT. It is translated as CASKGTAGEGEAFF.

The V call is TRBV6-5, the J call TRBJ1-2; D is unresolved. Germline V gives CDR1 MNHEY, CDR2 SVGAGI. The CDR3 sequence is 13 residues long. Trimming pared 6 bases from V and 7 bases from J, leaving 15 bases between. The DNA for the CDR3 is TGTGCCAGCAGGCCCGGGAGACTATCTGGCTACACCTTC. It translates to CASRPGRLSGYTF.

V usage is TRBV2 and J usage is TRBJ2-3, with D perhaps TRBD2 (5 bases). Between the trimmed V and J ends, which lost 3 bases and 6 bases, there was a span of 7 bases. Germline V gene lookup returns CDR1 SNHLY and CDR2 FYNNEI. CDR3 length: 12 residues. Here the CDR3 reads CASSDGVDTQYF. The CDR3 nucleotides read TGTGCCAGCAGTGACGGGGTTGATACGCAGTATTTT. The full variable domain, in which reference TRBV2 and TRBJ2-3 provide the parts outside the CDR3, is EPEVTQTPSHQVTQMGQEVILRCVPISNHLYFYWYRQILGQKVEFLVSFYNNEISEKSEIFDDQFSVERPDGSNFTLKIRSTKLEDSAMYFCASSDGVDTQYFGPGTRLTVL.

This chain uses TRBV7-2 with TRBJ2-1, with 7 bases fitting TRBD1. The ends lost 5 bases at V and 2 bases at J; junction bases unmatched: 3. The CDR3 runs to 14 residues. Germline lookup yields CDR1 SGHTA and CDR2 FQGNSA. The chain's CDR3 is CASSRTGAYNEQFF. The DNA for the CDR3 is TGTGCCAGCAGCCGGACAGGTGCCTACAATGAGCAGTTCTTC.

This clone appeared a single time. The chain carries TRBV9 and TRBJ1-1, with D possibly matching TRBD1 (6 bases). The CDR3 extends over 11 amino acids. Trimming took off 5 bases at V and 9 bases at J, with 11 bases between the two ends. Per the germline V gene, CDR1 is SGDLS and CDR2 is YYNGEE. Written as DNA, the CDR3 is TGTGCCAGCAGGTCGGGGACACAAGCTTTCTTT. It encodes CASRSGTQAFF.

The genes are TRBV28 and TRBJ1-5, with a weak D call TRBD1 (6 bases). The germline gives CDR1 MDHEN, CDR2 SYDVKM. The V gene lost 3 bases and the J gene lost 2 bases, with 14 bases spanning the gap. This CDR3 spans 16 amino acids. The CDR3, as DNA: TGTGCCAGCAGTTTCATCAGGGGTGGTGGCAATCAGCCCCAGCATTTT. It specifies CASSFIRGGGNQPQHF.

The chain has TRBV6-1 and TRBJ2-7, with D tentatively TRBD2 (5 bases). Trimming took 8 bases from V and 0 from J, leaving 14 bases between them. The CDR3 sequence is 14 residues long. The germline CDR1 and CDR2 sequences are MNHNS and SASEGT. In DNA form, the CDR3 reads TGTGCCAGCCGCGTTGGCGGGCTCTCCTACGAGCAGTACGTC. Protein: CASRVGGLSYEQYV.

The V and J genes are TRBV4-3 and TRBJ1-1; TRBD1 aligns across 8 bases. The CDR3 length is 16 residues. Germline assignment: CDR1 LGHNA and CDR2 YSLEER. Trimming took 0 bases from V and 2 from J; bases not matched to a gene: 5. The CDR3 DNA sequence: TGCGCCAGCAGCCAAGATCCCGGGACAGGTAACACTGAAGCTTTCTTT. Its protein product is CASSQDPGTGNTEAFF.

This clone was observed a handful of times. The genes are TRBV2 and TRBJ1-6; D possibly corresponds to TRBD1 (5 bases). The CDR3 is 14 residues long. V lost 6 bases, J lost 6 bases, and 12 bases lay in between. The germline CDR1 and CDR2 sequences are SNHLY and FYNNEI. CDR3 nucleotide sequence: TGTGCCAGCAGGGCCACAGGCGGTAATTCACCCCTCCACTTT. This sequence encodes CASRATGGNSPLHF.

V is TRBV16 and J is TRBJ1-3; a weak D match, TRBD1 (6 bases). This CDR3 is built from 16 residues. The germline gives CDR1 KGHSY, CDR2 FQNENV. V lost 3 bases, J lost 0 bases, and 12 bases lay in between. CDR3 protein: CASSHQTGLSGNTIYF. In DNA, the CDR3 is TGTGCCAGCAGCCACCAGACAGGCCTCTCTGGAAACACCATATATTTT.

This clone turned up a few times. The chain employs TRBV5-6 and TRBJ1-1, with no clear D. The CDR3 is 12 residues long. The V gene's germline CDR1 is SGHDT and CDR2 YYEEEE. V was trimmed by 0 bases and J by 11 bases, leaving 11 bases between them. The chain's CDR3 is CASSLVLGGAFF. The CDR3 DNA follows: TGTGCCAGCAGCTTGGTTCTGGGAGGCGCTTTCTTT.

Comment on this clone: One junction end disagrees with the germline gene, perhaps due to a read error. The chain couples TRBV7-9 to TRBJ2-6, with 9 nucleotides matching TRBD1. The CDR3 runs to 18 residues. Germline CDR1 reads SEHNR; CDR2 reads FQNEAQ (reference sequence). This chain's CDR3 is CSSSPLRGQGPGANVLTF. The CDR3 DNA follows: TGTTCCAGCAGCCCTCTTAGGGGACAGGGACCTGGGGCCAACGTCCTGACTTTC.

The chain has TRBV7-9 and TRBJ2-4; D gene uncertain. There are 14 residues in the CDR3. Germline V gene data show CDR1 as SEHNR and CDR2 as FQNEAQ (reference sequence). Trimming stripped 3 bases from V and 6 bases from J, with 12 bases between. The DNA of the CDR3 is TGTGCCAGCAGCTTTAGTGCCTCCGGAAACATTCAGTACTTC. This encodes CASSFSASGNIQYF.

The chain has TRBV13 and TRBJ2-7; 7 bases are a match to TRBD2. J was trimmed by 2 bases and V by 5 bases; bases with no gene match: 12. The CDR3 is 16 residues long. The germline gives CDR1 PRHDT, CDR2 FYEKMQ (reference sequence). The CDR3 DNA reads as TGTGCCAGCAGCCCTGGGCGCGGGGGTCCCCCCTACGAGCAGTACTTC. Translated, it gives CASSPGRGGPPYEQYF.

The chain has TRBV11-3 and TRBJ2-2; 8 bases agree with TRBD2. Looked up from germline, CDR1 is SGHNT and CDR2 is YENEEA. The CDR3 sequence is 15 residues long. The junction had 3 bases not matched to a gene; V was cut back by 2 bases and J by 4 bases. CDR3 sequence reads: CASSLTGGPTGELFF. The CDR3 DNA follows: TGTGCCAGCAGCTTAACGGGGGGGCCCACCGGGGAGCTGTTTTTT.

This clone was counted only a few times. The chain employs TRBV6-5 and TRBJ2-1; 10 bases agree with TRBD1. V lost 4 bases to trimming and J lost 5 bases; unmatched junction nucleotides: 8. The CDR3 runs 16 residues. Germline V lookup: CDR1 MNHEY, CDR2 SVGAGI. CDR3 nucleotides: TGTGCCAGCAGTTCTCGTTGGACAGGGGGTAACAATGAGCAGTTCTTC. Its protein product is CASSSRWTGGNNEQFF.

V usage is TRBV9 and J usage is TRBJ1-2, with D perhaps matching TRBD1 (5 bases). The CDR3 has 13 amino acids. Germline CDR1 SGDLS, CDR2 YYNGEE. V was cut by 1 base and J by 9 bases, with 13 bases left in between. The CDR3 sequence is CASSVQGSASYTF. DNA for the CDR3: TGTGCCAGCAGCGTACAGGGTTCGGCGAGCTACACCTTC.

Of note for this clone: The junction departs from germline at one end; a sequencing error may be responsible. The chain has TRBV7-9 and TRBJ1-2; unclear D gene. CDR3 length equals 12 residues. In germline, CDR1 is SEHNR, CDR2 FQNEAQ (reference sequence). CDR3 sequence (DNA): TGTTCCAGCAGCCCTACTAACTATGGCTACACCTTC. Its translation: CSSSPTNYGYTF.

The V gene is TRBV7-2, the J gene TRBJ2-5, with a weak D call TRBD2 (6 bases). V was pared by 5 bases and J by 2 bases, with 18 bases between. This CDR3 is 16 amino acids long. CDR1 is SGHTA, CDR2 FQGNSA, per germline. CDR3 sequence reads: CASSPSLAAGQETQYF. The CDR3 DNA sequence: TGTGCCAGCAGCCCAAGTTTGGCGGCGGGGCAAGAGACCCAGTACTTC.

This clone was seen a handful of times. The chain recombines TRBV6-1 with TRBJ2-7; tentatively, D is TRBD1 (6 bases). CDR1 MNHNS and CDR2 SASEGT come from the germline V gene. The CDR3 covers 13 residues. V shed 2 bases and J shed 1 base, with 6 bases lying between them. The CDR3 region has the DNA TGTGCCAGCAGTGAAACAGGGTCCTACGAGCAGTACGTC. The encoded protein is CASSETGSYEQYV.

The chain recombines TRBV5-1 with TRBJ2-5, with 8 bases lining up with TRBD1. Trimming removed 4 bases from V and 2 bases from J; junction bases left unmatched: 10. Per germline, CDR1 SGHRS and CDR2 YFSETQ. CDR3 length: 16 amino acids. CDR3 coding DNA: TGCGCCAGCAGCCCTGGGGCAGGGGGCAGGCAAGAGACCCAGTACTTC. It translates to CASSPGAGGRQETQYF. Drawing the rest from reference TRBV5-1 and TRBJ2-5, the complete variable domain is KAGVTQTPRYLIKTRGQQVTLSCSPISGHRSVSWYQQTPGQGLQFLFEYFSETQRNKGNFPGRFSGRQFSNSRSEMNVSTLELGDSALYLCASSPGAGGRQETQYFGPGTRLLVL.